This T cell receptor beta chain was sequenced in a study of blood T cell repertoires in COVID-19 (TCRdb year 2020). Broadly, across the study: Samples from collaborators originated in the United States, Italy and Spain and spanned both the acute and convalescent phases of COVID-19. The sample metadata nearly always contained a de-identified subject ID, COVID-19 status, age in years and sex. The material from the prospective study consisted of cDNA or gDNA derived from T cells, B-cell-depleted T cells, or PBMCs. Samples came from the ongoing ImmuneRACE study (first 160 participants) plus 1,254 subjects from 6 global collaborators. Subjects who had been exposed to COVID-19, were actively infected with it, or had recovered from it provided the deeply sampled blood TCRbeta repertoires that made up the dataset. The repertoires were released in a freely available public database intended as a resource for research on the immune response to SARS-CoV-2. HLA class I and class II types, where available, came from metadata supplied by the sample provider rather than from assay-based typing.

The CDR3 holds 12 amino acids from the cysteine to the phenylalanine. Just CDR3 DNA is preserved here, 36 bases in frame from base 1. V is cut by 4 bases and J by 8 bases, and the space between the germline ends is 14 bases. CDR1 and CDR2, looked up from the germline V gene, are SQVTM and ANQGSEA. The collaborating institutions used their own protocols to collect whole blood in K2EDTA tubes. For TCRbeta analysis, collaborators shipped samples as frozen whole blood, isolated PBMCs, or DNA extracted from either of those sample types. The immunoSEQ Assay, a bias-controlled multiplex PCR, was used to amplify TCRbeta CDR3 regions from genomic DNA. The paper's data handling went like this. The number of nucleated cells in each sample was estimated from the amplification of reference gene primers within the assay. Sequence reads were collapsed and filtered to measure the absolute abundance of every unique TCRbeta CDR3 rearrangement. For each sample, productive Simpson clonality was calculated as the square root of Simpson's diversity index over productive rearrangements. The clones in this table, taken by TCRdb from immuneACCESS, are in-frame only. Not every clone is retained; where verified, under half of the shortfall comes from an unresolved V gene, and the cause of the rest is unknown. V, J and clone size are taken as reported in that table, and D and trimming were inferred from the DNA itself. This sample gives 30,000 to 40,000 clones in total; 80% of them show up just once. Clones ranked in the top ten supply roughly 14% of the sample.

Turning to this clone: Its recognized antigen is unknown. No base quality information exists; no much larger clone differs at one position.

What the authors observed across the whole study: How much clinical and demographic metadata was included differed by source and by participant, and the metadata was provided uncurated.

This TCR was sampled from a woman aged 65 to 85 with acute or convalescent COVID-19. The rearrangement combines TRBV29-1 with TRBJ1-2; TRBD1 could be the D gene, as 5 bases match. Input material: peripheral blood. In nucleotides, the sequence is TGCAGCGTTGTGGGGGAGGTGCGAGGCTACACCTTC. The resulting protein is CSVVGEVRGYTF.